This is a list of T cell receptor beta chains from one sample in a study of T cells in Graves' hyperthyroidism and ophthalmopathy. One entry per CDR3 protein results from TCRdb running MiXCR on the multiplex PCR reads. The table includes 96,000 or so distinct CDR3 sequences, about 51% detected once. Sequenced material: blood. The receptors here all came from a woman between 40 and 50 years old with Graves' hyperthyroidism. The CDR3 runs from the conserved cysteine through the conserved F or W. A D gene is named only where the DNA matches it firmly. Clone size is not always given. Where it is, it says once, few, many or a class for expanded clones.

cdr3_nt,cdr3_aa,d_call,clone_size,v_call,j_call
TGCAGTGCGGGTGCTGGGGCCAACGTCCTGACTTTC,CSAGAGANVLTF,.,many,TRBV20-1,TRBJ2-6
TGTGCCAGCAGCTTCGGGTCCGGGGGCAGTGAAAAACTGTTTTTT,CASSFGSGGSEKLFF,.,.,TRBV7-2,TRBJ1-4
TGCAGCGTTCGTTGGCTAGCCGGAGAGACCCAGTACTTC,CSVRWLAGETQYF,.,.,TRBV29-1,TRBJ2-5
TGTGCCAGCAGTTTGTCGGCAGGGAGCTCCTACGAGCAGTACTTC,CASSLSAGSSYEQYF,.,once,TRBV6-5,TRBJ2-7
TGTGCCAGCGGCCAGGTGTTCGGGGTAGCTAATGAAAAACCGTTTTTT,CASGQVFGVANEKPFF,.,.,TRBV7-9,TRBJ1-4
TGTGCCAGCAGCCAAAAAGGGACAGGGTCCTACGAGCAGTACTTC,CASSQKGTGSYEQYF,TRBD1,.,TRBV7-2,TRBJ2-7
TGTGCCAGCAGCTTGGGGCTAGCGGGAGGCCGAGAGACCCAGTACTTC,CASSLGLAGGRETQYF,TRBD2,.,TRBV7-4,TRBJ2-5
TGTGCCAGCAGTCATAGAACGGGCTATGGCTGCACCTTC,CASSHRTGYGCTF,.,few,TRBV28,TRBJ1-2
TGTGCCAGCAGCCAGGGACTGAGAGAGACCCAGTACTTC,CASSQGLRETQYF,.,many,TRBV14,TRBJ2-5
TGTGCCAGCAGTCCAAGGACAGGGTCGGCGTGCCGTTCCTATGGCTACACCTTC,CASSPRTGSACRSYGYTF,TRBD1,.,TRBV2,TRBJ1-2
TGTGCCAGCGGTTTTACCGGTACAGGTACGCAGTATTTT,CASGFTGTGTQYF,.,.,TRBV12-3/TRBV12-4,TRBJ2-3
TGTGCCAGCAGCTTAGACGGGAGGCCCGAGACCCAGTACTTC,CASSLDGRPETQYF,TRBD2,many,TRBV13,TRBJ2-5
TGTGCCATCAGTCCTGGCGGGTCGTACGAGCAGTACTTC,CAISPGGSYEQYF,.,.,TRBV10-3,TRBJ2-7
TGTGCCAGCAGGATAGACAGGGGAGTAACCGGGGAGCTGTTTTTT,CASRIDRGVTGELFF,TRBD1,many,TRBV7-2,TRBJ2-2
TGTGCCAGCAGCTTAGCGGGAGGGAAATACGAGCAGTACTTC,CASSLAGGKYEQYF,TRBD2,.,TRBV7-3,TRBJ2-7
TGTGCCACCAGCTCAGCGACAGGAGAGACCCAGTACTTC,CATSSATGETQYF,.,once,TRBV15,TRBJ2-5